The entry below describes one T cell receptor (beta chain). The sample originates from a study of cytomegalovirus exposure and HLA in healthy donors. Across the study: The platform used for the 120 validation repertoires matched that of the approximately 670 first-cohort repertoires, a later analysis reported.

Repertoires were generated with immunoSEQ multiplex PCR, while TCRdb's copy carries only in-frame clones and drops some. The sample carries roughly 200,000 clones, roughly 81% recorded once. Germline CDR1 and CDR2: GTSNPN and SVGIG (reference sequence). There are 13 residues in the CDR3. V was cut by 7 bases and J by 1 base, with 13 bases left in between. These donors were members of the 120-subject validation cohort, a group separate from the approximately 670-subject first cohort. The rearrangement uses TRBV30 and TRBJ2-5; possibly TRBD2 for D (6 bases). The sequence was collected from a woman aged 25 to 39 in good health and CMV-seronegative. The sequenced sample was PBMCs. CDR3 nucleotides: TGTGCCTTCGTCTGGGGAGGCCAAGAGACCCAGTACTTC. It specifies CAFVWGGQETQYF.